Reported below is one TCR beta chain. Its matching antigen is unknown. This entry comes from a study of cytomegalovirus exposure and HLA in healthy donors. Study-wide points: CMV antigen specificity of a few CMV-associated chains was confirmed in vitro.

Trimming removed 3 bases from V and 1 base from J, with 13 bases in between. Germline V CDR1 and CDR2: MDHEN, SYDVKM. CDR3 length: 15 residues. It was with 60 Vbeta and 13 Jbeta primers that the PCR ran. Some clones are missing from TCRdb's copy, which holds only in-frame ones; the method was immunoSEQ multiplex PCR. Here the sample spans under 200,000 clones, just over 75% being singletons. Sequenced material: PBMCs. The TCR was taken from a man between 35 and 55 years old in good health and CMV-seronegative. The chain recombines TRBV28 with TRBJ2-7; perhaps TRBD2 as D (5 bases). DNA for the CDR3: TGTGCCAGCAGTTTGGGAGCTGGGCTTTCCTACGAGCAGTACGTC. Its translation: CASSLGAGLSYEQYV.